These 20 T cell receptor beta chains originate from one sample sequenced in a study of shared clonotypes between healthy human individuals (dated by TCRdb to between 2020 and 2021). CD8 naive samples were CD45RO-negative cells positively selected for CCR7, giving a CD45RA+CCR7+ population that excluded TemRA cells. Preparation of the library involved the immunoSEQ multiplex PCR assay. Drawn from immuneACCESS, this table holds only the in-frame rearrangements with V and J called that TCRdb kept. Clones are partly lost; checked studies trace under half to an unresolved V gene and leave the rest unexplained. The sample includes around 2,000,000 clones, with approximately 94% observed a single time. The ten largest clones add up to approximately 1% of the sample. The sample taken for sequencing was naive CD8+ T cells sorted from blood. The cell subset or site label corresponds to: CD45RA+CCR7+. The origin of the receptors is a man between 18 and 35 years old in good health.

The J gene is TRBJ2-5, the V gene TRBV11-2; 7 positions match TRBD1. The CDR3 runs 14 residues. The V gene's germline CDR1 is SGHAT and CDR2 FQNNGV. The V and J ends lost 4 bases and 2 bases, in that order; junction bases with no gene match: 4. As DNA, the CDR3 is TGTGCCAGCAGCTCAGGACAGGCTCAAGAGACCCAGTACTTC. As protein: CASSSGQAQETQYF.

This rearrangement joins TRBV27 to TRBJ1-5, with D unclear. Trimming shortened V by 0 bases and J by 3 bases, and 12 bases separated the two germline ends. The CDR3 is made up of 16 amino acids. From germline, CDR1 is MNHEY and CDR2 SMNVEV (reference sequence). The CDR3 nucleotides read TGTGCCAGCAGTTTATCGTCCAGGTTACCCAATCAGCCCCAGCATTTT. It is translated as CASSLSSRLPNQPQHF.

The chain is built from TRBV30 and TRBJ2-5; D assignment may be TRBD1 or TRBD2 (5 bases each). Germline CDR1 GTSNPN, CDR2 SVGIG (reference sequence). The CDR3 totals 13 residues. The germline V and J ends were trimmed by 3 bases and 6 bases, with 14 bases remaining between them. The CDR3: CAWSLGQGQTQYF. The CDR3 nucleotides read TGTGCCTGGAGCCTGGGGCAGGGACAGACCCAGTACTTC.

The rearrangement uses TRBV9 and TRBJ2-7, with 8 bases aligning to TRBD1. Trimming at V came to 0 bases and at J to 6 bases, leaving 8 bases not matched to a gene. The CDR3 totals 15 residues. Germline V gives CDR1 SGDLS, CDR2 YYNGEE. The chain's CDR3 is CASSVGWTGPVEQYF. CDR3 nucleotides: TGTGCCAGCAGCGTAGGCTGGACAGGGCCTGTCGAGCAGTACTTC.

About this clone: Additional DNA sequences in this sample encode the identical CDR3. V usage is TRBV6-5 and J usage is TRBJ2-3; 12 bases are shared with TRBD2. The J segment lost 5 bases and the V segment lost 0 bases, leaving 0 bases of the junction unmatched. The germline gives CDR1 MNHEY, CDR2 SVGAGI. The CDR3 contains 15 residues. CDR3 loop: CASSYSGLAGDTQYF. CDR3 DNA: TGTGCCAGCAGTTACTCGGGACTAGCGGGAGATACGCAGTATTTT.

J is TRBJ2-3 and V is TRBV5-6; D possibly uses TRBD1 or TRBD2 (5 bases each). V was trimmed by 4 bases and J by 1 base, leaving 13 bases between them. This CDR3 has 15 amino acids. Germline V gene sequence: CDR1 SGHDT, CDR2 YYEEEE. CDR3 loop: CASSPRGAGTDTQYF. CDR3 bases: TGTGCCAGCAGCCCGAGAGGGGCGGGCACAGATACGCAGTATTTT.

The chain joins TRBV7-6 to TRBJ2-2; D ambiguous. Germline CDR1 and CDR2: SGHVS and FNYEAQ. The germline V and J ends were trimmed by 3 bases and 4 bases, with 6 bases remaining between them. The CDR3 runs to 13 residues. The CDR3, as DNA: TGTGCCAGCAGCTTCACAAGCACCGGGGAGCTGTTTTTT. Residues: CASSFTSTGELFF.

The gene calls are TRBV30 and TRBJ2-7; tentatively, D is TRBD1 (6 bases). The V end was cut by 6 bases, the J end by 3 bases, with 9 bases between. This CDR3 comprises 11 residues. The germline V gene has CDR1 GTSNPN and CDR2 SVGIG (reference sequence). The CDR3 coding sequence is TGTGCCTGCAGACAGGTCTACGAGCAGTACTTC. This gives the protein CACRQVYEQYF.

The chain carries TRBV5-1 and TRBJ1-2, with 8 nucleotides matching TRBD1. In germline, CDR1 is SGHRS, CDR2 YFSETQ. V was clipped by 3 bases and J by 6 bases; unmatched bases: 7. CDR3 length: 14 residues. CDR3 in amino acids: CASSSGQGLHGYTF. DNA for the CDR3: TGCGCCAGCAGCTCCGGACAGGGTTTACATGGCTACACCTTC.

The V call is TRBV7-3, the J call TRBJ2-2; 9 bases line up with TRBD2. CDR1 is SGHTA and CDR2 is FQGTGA in the germline V gene. V trimming: 4 bases; J trimming: 2 bases; junction bases outside the gene matches: 2. This CDR3 contains 15 residues. CDR3 nucleotides: TGTGCCAGCAGCTCAGGGACTAGCAACACCGGGGAGCTGTTTTTT. It yields the protein CASSSGTSNTGELFF.

The table lists this clone with a count of one. Other DNA sequences of this sample code for an identical CDR3. The V and J genes are TRBV7-8 and TRBJ2-7; D is uncertain. Germline CDR1 is SGHVS and CDR2 is FQNEAQ. V lost 5 bases and J lost 1, with 6 bases in between. This CDR3 is built from 12 residues. The CDR3 spells CASSPNSYEQYF. In DNA form, the CDR3 reads TGTGCCAGCAGCCCGAATTCCTACGAGCAGTACTTC.

Turning to this clone: Other DNA sequences in the same sample also yield this CDR3. The chain employs TRBV6-5 and TRBJ2-3; TRBD1 matches 9 bases. In germline, CDR1 is MNHEY, CDR2 SVGAGI. The CDR3 has 15 residues. V was clipped by 4 bases and J by 2 bases; unmatched bases: 4. CDR3: CASSLTGGTTDTQYF. For the CDR3, the DNA is TGTGCCAGCAGTTTGACAGGGGGAACCACAGATACGCAGTATTTT.

The CDR3 bases are TGCGCCAGCAGTACCTTCGGGGAGGGAACCACCACAGATACGCAGTATTTT. Translated: CASSTFGEGTTTDTQYF. This sequence joins TRBV10-1 and TRBJ2-3; TRBD2 aligns across 7 bases. The V gene's germline CDR1 is WNHNN and CDR2 SYGVQD (reference sequence). J was trimmed by 2 bases and V by 5 bases; bases with no gene match: 13. The length of the CDR3 is 17 residues.

V gene TRBV27 combines with J gene TRBJ2-1, with a tentative D call TRBD1 (5 bases). The V gene lost 6 bases and the J gene lost 9 bases, with 21 bases spanning the gap. CDR1 and CDR2 from the germline V gene are MNHEY and SMNVEV (reference sequence). This CDR3 is built from 15 residues. This CDR3 is CASSHLAGRVGEQFF. Written as DNA, the CDR3 is TGTGCCAGCAGCCACCTTGCTGGCAGGGTCGGTGAGCAGTTCTTC.

This chain connects TRBV28 to TRBJ2-2; D is undetermined. The CDR3 has 13 residues. With 6 bases removed from V and 5 bases from J, the gap between germline ends came to 10 bases. CDR1 is MDHEN and CDR2 is SYDVKM in the germline V gene. CDR3 loop: CASSNGVTGELFF. Here the CDR3 DNA reads TGTGCCAGCAGCAATGGGGTTACCGGGGAGCTGTTTTTT.

The chain is built from TRBV5-4 and TRBJ2-1; TRBD1 matches at 7 bases. The CDR3 sequence is 15 residues long. The germline V gene has CDR1 SGHNT and CDR2 YYREEE (reference sequence). The V segment lost 2 bases and the J segment 2 bases; nucleotides outside the gene matches: 4. The CDR3 nucleotides read TGTGCCAGCAGCTTAGACAGGGCGCCCTACAATGAGCAGTTCTTC. Protein sequence: CASSLDRAPYNEQFF.

The chain is built from TRBV7-9 and TRBJ1-5; 7 bases are a match to TRBD1. Germline values: CDR1 SEHNR, CDR2 FQNEAQ (reference sequence). CDR3 length: 15 amino acids. The V gene end was trimmed by 1 base and the J gene end by 5 bases; junction bases not matched to a gene: 5. The CDR3 sequence: CASSLGQGWDQPQHF. CDR3 DNA sequence: TGTGCCAGCAGCTTAGGACAGGGTTGGGATCAGCCCCAGCATTTT.

The gene calls are TRBV7-9 and TRBJ2-1; maybe TRBD2 (6 bases). This CDR3 has 15 residues. Germline V gene data show CDR1 as SEHNR and CDR2 as FQNEAQ (reference sequence). V lost 0 bases and J 5 bases, leaving 11 bases between the germline ends. DNA for the CDR3: TGTGCCAGCAGCTTAGCGCTCGGGAGAAACAATGAGCAGTTCTTC. It yields the protein CASSLALGRNNEQFF.

The rearrangement uses TRBV5-6 and TRBJ2-1, with D possibly matching TRBD1 (6 bases). V shed 0 bases and J shed 8 bases, with 9 bases lying between them. The CDR3 is 13 amino acids. Germline CDR1 SGHDT, CDR2 YYEEEE. The DNA of the CDR3 is TGTGCCAGCAGCTTGGACAGGGATTATGAGCAGTTCTTC. It yields the protein CASSLDRDYEQFF.

This sequence joins TRBV6-6 and TRBJ1-2; D is perhaps TRBD1 (5 bases). The CDR3 extends over 16 amino acids. V was pared by 2 bases and J by 2 bases, with 15 bases between. Germline V gene lookup returns CDR1 MNHNY and CDR2 SVGAGI (reference sequence). CDR3 sequence reads: CASSYAPKGPNYGYTF. CDR3 DNA sequence: TGTGCCAGCAGTTACGCTCCGAAGGGGCCCAACTATGGCTACACCTTC.